One sample yielded the 27 T cell receptor beta chains listed below, sequenced in a study of regulatory dendritic cells for organ transplantation. Clones were read by immunoSEQ multiplex PCR, and TCRdb kept only the in-frame ones, dropping some. The sample holds 34,000 or so clones, about 88% seen once. The sequencing sample was made of naive CD4+ T cells from blood. Subset: CD45RA+ naive T cells. These receptors originate from a human donor in good health.

Regarding this clone: One end of the junction varies from germline; a read error may be responsible. The chain combines TRBV7-7 with TRBJ1-4; the D gene is possibly TRBD1 (6 bases). The CDR3 extends over 17 amino acids. Germline values: CDR1 SSHAT, CDR2 FNYEAQ (reference sequence). The CDR3 DNA is TGTGCTAGCAGCCTCGGCGGGGGCGCTGGGGTTAATGAAAAACTGTTTTTT. This translates into CASSLGGGAGVNEKLFF.

This clone was observed a few times. The chain couples TRBV9 to TRBJ1-3; D call uncertain. Between the trimmed V and J ends, which lost 3 bases and 0 bases, there was a span of 4 bases. CDR3 length: 13 residues. Germline CDR1 reads SGDLS; CDR2 reads YYNGEE. The CDR3 spells CASSADSGNTIYF. The CDR3 nucleotides are TGTGCCAGCAGCGCAGACTCTGGAAACACCATATATTTT.

The chain has TRBV29-1 and TRBJ2-2; D possibly corresponds to TRBD1 (5 bases). The CDR3 sequence is 12 residues long. CDR1 is SQVTM and CDR2 is ANQGSEA in the germline V gene. The V gene lost 4 bases and the J gene lost 4 bases, with 7 bases spanning the gap. CDR3 amino acids: CSVVQGTGELFF. The DNA for the CDR3 is TGCAGCGTTGTTCAGGGCACCGGGGAGCTGTTTTTT.

The gene calls are TRBV29-1 and TRBJ2-6; D gene ambiguous. The V end was cut by 4 bases, the J end by 8 bases, with 9 bases between. CDR3 size: 12 residues. Germline loops: CDR1 SQVTM, CDR2 ANQGSEA. This CDR3 reads CSVVLQPNVLTF. Here the CDR3 DNA reads TGCAGCGTTGTCTTACAACCCAACGTCCTGACTTTC.

The chain carries TRBV6-1 and TRBJ2-7; no clear D gene. In germline, CDR1 is MNHNS, CDR2 SASEGT. The CDR3 length is 12 residues. V was clipped by 6 bases and J by 3 bases, with 9 bases between them. As DNA, the CDR3 is TGTGCCAGCAGATCGAGCGTCTACGAGCAGTACTTC. Its translation is CASRSSVYEQYF.

The chain carries TRBV19 and TRBJ2-4; 14 bases line up with TRBD2. This CDR3 comprises 19 residues. Germline CDR1 is LNHDA and CDR2 is SQIVND (reference sequence). V was pared by 3 bases and J by 0 bases, with 7 bases of the junction left unmatched. Here the CDR3 reads CASSIARTSGGLAKNIQYF. In DNA form, the CDR3 reads TGTGCCAGTAGTATTGCCCGGACTAGCGGGGGGTTAGCCAAAAACATTCAGTACTTC.

This clone was recorded once. This rearrangement joins TRBV11-2 to TRBJ2-5, with 12 bases fitting TRBD2. The V gene's germline CDR1 is SGHAT and CDR2 FQNNGV. This CDR3 contains 16 residues. J was trimmed by 5 bases and V by 4 bases; bases with no gene match: 8. The CDR3 DNA follows: TGTGCCAGCAGCTCACGGACTAGCGGGATGCGGGAGACCCAGTACTTC. It translates to CASSSRTSGMRETQYF.

V and J are TRBV20-1 and TRBJ1-4; perhaps TRBD1 as D (5 bases). Trimming removed 5 bases from V and 12 bases from J, with 13 bases in between. Looked up from germline, CDR1 is DFQATT and CDR2 is SNEGSKA (reference sequence). The CDR3 covers 11 residues. CDR3 sequence: CSAPGPVELFF. The CDR3 DNA is TGCAGTGCTCCGGGACCGGTAGAACTGTTTTTT.

The CDR3 protein is CASSGDTTDTQYF. The CDR3, as DNA: TGTGCCAGCAGTGGTGACACCACAGATACGCAGTATTTT. V and J are TRBV2 and TRBJ2-3, with D hard to call. The germline gives CDR1 SNHLY, CDR2 FYNNEI. The CDR3 consists of 13 residues. Trimming cost V 4 bases and J 2 bases, with 7 bases left between them.

V is TRBV6-5 and J is TRBJ2-7; 7 positions match TRBD2. The CDR3 has 14 amino acids. V dropped 10 bases and J dropped 1; count of bases not matched to a gene: 10. Germline V gene lookup returns CDR1 MNHEY and CDR2 SVGAGI. CDR3 residues: CATKSAGSSYEQYF. The CDR3 bases are TGTGCCACCAAATCAGCGGGATCGTCCTACGAGCAGTACTTC.

V and J are TRBV6-5 and TRBJ1-4; no firm D call. V was trimmed by 0 bases and J by 0 bases, leaving 8 bases between them. The germline V gene has CDR1 MNHEY and CDR2 SVGAGI. This CDR3 comprises 16 residues. CDR3 in amino acids: CASSYSYSATNEKLFF. CDR3 bases: TGTGCCAGCAGTTACTCATACAGCGCAACTAATGAAAAACTGTTTTTT.

The rearrangement links TRBV29-1 to TRBJ1-1; D ambiguous. Germline V lookup: CDR1 SQVTM, CDR2 ANQGSEA. This CDR3 comprises 15 residues. Trimming cost V 4 bases and J 0 bases, with 15 bases left between them. As DNA, the CDR3 is TGCAGCGTTGGAAGCGTTAGCCGCATGAACACTGAAGCTTTCTTT. Its translation is CSVGSVSRMNTEAFF.

The chain employs TRBV28 and TRBJ1-4; D unresolved. Germline values: CDR1 MDHEN, CDR2 SYDVKM. V lost 6 bases to trimming and J lost 0 bases, with 11 bases between them. The CDR3 length is 15 residues. The CDR3 nucleotides read TGTGCCAGCAGCCCTCACATCGCAACTAATGAAAAACTGTTTTTT. Protein sequence: CASSPHIATNEKLFF.

V gene TRBV6-5 combines with J gene TRBJ1-1; 7 bases agree with TRBD1. Trimming took 0 bases from V and 6 from J; bases not matched to a gene: 4. CDR3 length equals 14 residues. Germline loops: CDR1 MNHEY, CDR2 SVGAGI. CDR3 DNA sequence: TGTGCCAGCAGTTACTCGTGGACAGGCCCTGAAGCTTTCTTT. The encoded protein is CASSYSWTGPEAFF.

The chain employs TRBV4-1 and TRBJ1-4; TRBD1 matches at 8 bases. The V gene end was trimmed by 1 base and the J gene end by 7 bases; junction bases not matched to a gene: 8. Germline CDR1 reads MGHRA; CDR2 reads YSYEKL. The CDR3 consists of 16 residues. CDR3: CASSQGSTGDGEKLFF. CDR3 bases: TGCGCCAGCAGCCAAGGATCGACAGGGGATGGTGAAAAACTGTTTTTT.

This clone was observed once. J is TRBJ1-2 and V is TRBV30; D possibly corresponds to TRBD1 (6 bases). In germline, CDR1 is GTSNPN, CDR2 SVGIG (reference sequence). Between the trimmed V and J ends, which lost 3 bases and 2 bases, there was a span of 16 bases. The CDR3 length is 15 residues. CDR3: CAWRRPGAGNYGYTF. The CDR3, as DNA: TGTGCCTGGAGACGACCGGGGGCTGGGAACTATGGCTACACCTTC.

This clone has a single count. The V and J genes are TRBV29-1 and TRBJ1-5; D uncertain. Germline V gene lookup returns CDR1 SQVTM and CDR2 ANQGSEA. Trimming shortened V by 4 bases and J by 1 base, and 5 bases separated the two germline ends. This CDR3 is 12 amino acids long. CDR3 DNA sequence: TGCAGCGTTGGGCAGAGCAATCAGCCCCAGCATTTT. It encodes CSVGQSNQPQHF.

The gene calls are TRBV6-5 and TRBJ2-3, with 7 bases identical to TRBD1. Germline V gives CDR1 MNHEY, CDR2 SVGAGI. The ends lost 5 bases at V and 4 bases at J; junction bases unmatched: 6. The length of the CDR3 is 14 residues. The CDR3 is CASSRQGTPDTQYF. DNA of the CDR3: TGTGCCAGCAGTCGACAGGGAACGCCAGATACGCAGTATTTT.

The chain couples TRBV5-1 to TRBJ1-4; D gene ambiguous. V shed 4 bases and J shed 0 bases, with 7 bases lying between them. There are 14 residues in the CDR3. In germline, CDR1 is SGHRS, CDR2 YFSETQ. Here the CDR3 DNA reads TGCGCCAGCAGCCCCTCCGCAACTAATGAAAAACTGTTTTTT. It translates to CASSPSATNEKLFF.

V gene TRBV11-3 combines with J gene TRBJ2-2; D gene unclear. The CDR3 contains 14 residues. V lost 5 bases and J lost 4, with 11 bases in between. Germline V gene sequence: CDR1 SGHNT, CDR2 YENEEA. CDR3 protein: CASSQAAVTGELFF. CDR3 in DNA: TGTGCCAGCAGCCAGGCCGCAGTCACCGGGGAGCTGTTTTTT.

The chain is built from TRBV27 and TRBJ1-6, with unresolved D. This CDR3 spans 15 amino acids. The V end was cut by 6 bases, the J end by 5 bases, with 14 bases between. Germline V gene sequence: CDR1 MNHEY, CDR2 SMNVEV (reference sequence). The CDR3 protein is CASSSEYRHNSPLHF. The CDR3 DNA is TGTGCCAGCAGCTCCGAATACAGACATAATTCACCCCTCCACTTT.

The chain links TRBV15 to TRBJ2-1; 7 bases fit TRBD2. The CDR3 extends over 14 amino acids. V was pared by 10 bases and J by 5 bases, with 11 bases of the junction left unmatched. Per the germline V gene, CDR1 is LNHNV and CDR2 is YYDKDF (reference sequence). The CDR3 spells CASSGLTRDNEQFF. DNA of the CDR3: TGTGCCAGTTCGGGACTAACACGTGACAATGAGCAGTTCTTC.

The chain has TRBV30 and TRBJ1-4; D call uncertain. This CDR3 is 16 amino acids long. From germline, CDR1 is GTSNPN and CDR2 SVGIG (reference sequence). With 2 bases removed from V and 5 bases from J, the gap between germline ends came to 18 bases. The CDR3 nucleotides read TGTGCCTGGAGTCCACTAAAGCTGACGGGGAATGAAAAACTGTTTTTT. It encodes CAWSPLKLTGNEKLFF. The full variable domain, with the rest looked up from reference TRBV30 and TRBJ1-4, is SQTIHQWPATLVQPVGSPLSLECTVEGTSNPNLYWYRQAAGRGLQLLFYSVGIGQISSEVPQNLSASRPQDRQFILSSKKLLLSDSGFYLCAWSPLKLTGNEKLFFGSGTQLSVL.

This chain joins TRBV21-1 and TRBJ1-1; TRBD1, the table's D call, lacks a check against the DNA. TRBV21-1 is noted as a pseudogene. The CDR3 extends over 19 amino acids. The CDR3 bases are TGTGCCAGCGGATACCCGAACAGGGACAGGGCAGGAGTGAGGACTGAAGCTTTCTTT. Translated, it gives CASGYPNRDRAGVRTEAFF.

This chain connects TRBV7-3 to TRBJ1-1, with 8 bases identical to TRBD1. CDR1 and CDR2 (germline): SGHTA, FQGTGA. Losses at the gene ends were 4 bases for V and 2 bases for J; bases not matched to a gene: 6. The CDR3 runs 15 residues. CDR3 region: CASSSTGTGNTEAFF. As DNA, the CDR3 is TGTGCCAGCAGCTCGACCGGGACAGGCAACACTGAAGCTTTCTTT. The variable domain in full, with the rest retrieved from reference TRBV7-3 and TRBJ1-1, is GAGVSQTPSNKVTEKGKYVELRCDPISGHTALYWYRQSLGQGPEFLIYFQGTGAADDSGLPNDRFFAVRPEGSVSTLKIQRTERGDSAVYLCASSSTGTGNTEAFFGQGTRLTVV.

V and J are TRBV29-1 and TRBJ1-2; TRBD1 is a possible D gene (6 bases). Germline CDR1 is SQVTM and CDR2 is ANQGSEA. The V gene lost 0 bases and the J gene lost 8 bases, with 16 bases spanning the gap. CDR3 length equals 14 residues. Here the CDR3 DNA reads TGCAGCGTTGAAGAGACCCAGGGGAGAGGGGGCTACACCTTC. This translates into CSVEETQGRGGYTF.

The chain combines TRBV5-8 with TRBJ1-5; maybe TRBD1 (6 bases). The CDR3 is 15 amino acids. CDR1 and CDR2 (germline): SGHTS, YDEGEE. V was pared by 2 bases and J by 4 bases, with 13 bases between. CDR3 DNA: TGTGCCAGCAGCTTCTCCTACAGGGAGAATCAGCCCCAGCATTTT. As protein: CASSFSYRENQPQHF.